This TCR beta chain was found in a study of blood T cell repertoires in COVID-19. About the study: Collection of acute and convalescent COVID-19 samples took place in the United States, Italy and Spain. Sources were T cells, B-cell-depleted T cells, or PBMCs; the material itself was cDNA or gDNA.

The V end was cut by 8 bases, the J end by 0 bases, with 20 bases between. The CDR3 totals 17 residues. CDR1 SGHVS and CDR2 FQNEAQ come from the germline V gene. While infection was still active, Seattle patients were enrolled and then followed longitudinally. As originally analysed: Amplification of reference gene primers provided the estimated nucleated cell counts. Assay: immunoSEQ multiplex PCR; the TCRdb copy retains only in-frame clones and omits some. V, J and clone size were drawn from that table, and D and trimming were deduced from the DNA. The table lists approximately 90,000 clones, 78% of them singletons.

The V and J genes are TRBV7-8 and TRBJ1-5; the D is unclear. The receptor was isolated from a man aged 65-85 years with COVID-19, enrolled during active disease. Sequencing input: peripheral blood. CDR3 nucleotide sequence: TGTGCCAGCCGATATACCGCGGGAGAGTATAGCAATCAGCCCCAGCATTTT. This translates into CASRYTAGEYSNQPQHF.